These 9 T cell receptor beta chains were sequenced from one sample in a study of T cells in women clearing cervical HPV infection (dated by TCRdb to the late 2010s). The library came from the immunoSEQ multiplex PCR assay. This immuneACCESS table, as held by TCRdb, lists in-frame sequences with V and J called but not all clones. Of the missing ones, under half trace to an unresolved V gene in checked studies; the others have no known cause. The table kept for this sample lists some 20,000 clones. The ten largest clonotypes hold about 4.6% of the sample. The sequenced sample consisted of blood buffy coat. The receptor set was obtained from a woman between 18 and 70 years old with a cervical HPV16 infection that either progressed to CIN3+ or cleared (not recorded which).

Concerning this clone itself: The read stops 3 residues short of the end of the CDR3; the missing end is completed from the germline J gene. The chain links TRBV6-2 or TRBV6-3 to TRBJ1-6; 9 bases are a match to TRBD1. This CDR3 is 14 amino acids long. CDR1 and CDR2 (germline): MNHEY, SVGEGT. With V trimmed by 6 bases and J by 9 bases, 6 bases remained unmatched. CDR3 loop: CASRRQGVGSPLHF. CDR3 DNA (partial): TGTGCCAGCAGAAGACAGGGGGTGGGTTCACCC.

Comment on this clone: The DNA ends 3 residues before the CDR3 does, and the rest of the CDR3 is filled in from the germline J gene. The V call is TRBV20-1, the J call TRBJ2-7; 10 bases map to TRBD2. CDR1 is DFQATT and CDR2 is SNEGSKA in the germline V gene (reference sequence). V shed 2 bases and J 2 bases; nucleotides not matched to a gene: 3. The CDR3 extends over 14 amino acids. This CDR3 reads CSARRTSGTYEQYF. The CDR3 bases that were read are TGCAGTGCTAGAAGGACTAGCGGTACCTACGAG.

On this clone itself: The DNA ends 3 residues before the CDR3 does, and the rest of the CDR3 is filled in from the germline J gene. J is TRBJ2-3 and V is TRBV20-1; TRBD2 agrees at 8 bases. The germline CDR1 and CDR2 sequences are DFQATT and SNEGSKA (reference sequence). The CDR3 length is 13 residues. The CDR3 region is CSVAGGLKETQYF. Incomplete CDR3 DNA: TGCAGTGTTGCGGGGGGACTAAAAGAGACG.

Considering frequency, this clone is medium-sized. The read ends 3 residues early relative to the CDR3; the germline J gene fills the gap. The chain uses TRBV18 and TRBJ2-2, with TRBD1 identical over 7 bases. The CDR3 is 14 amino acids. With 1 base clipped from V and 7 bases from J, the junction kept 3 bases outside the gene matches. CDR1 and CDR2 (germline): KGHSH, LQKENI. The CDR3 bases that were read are TGTGCCAGCTCACCACGGACAGGAGACGGGGAG. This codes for CASSPRTGDGE. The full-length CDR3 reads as CASSPRTGDGELFF.

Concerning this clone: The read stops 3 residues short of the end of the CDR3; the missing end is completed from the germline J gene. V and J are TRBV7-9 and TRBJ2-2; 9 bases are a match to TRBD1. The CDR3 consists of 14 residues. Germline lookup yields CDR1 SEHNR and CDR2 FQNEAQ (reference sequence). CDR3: CASSRTGVLEKLFF. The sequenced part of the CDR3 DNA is TGTGCCAGCAGTCGGACAGGGGTGTTAGAAAAG.

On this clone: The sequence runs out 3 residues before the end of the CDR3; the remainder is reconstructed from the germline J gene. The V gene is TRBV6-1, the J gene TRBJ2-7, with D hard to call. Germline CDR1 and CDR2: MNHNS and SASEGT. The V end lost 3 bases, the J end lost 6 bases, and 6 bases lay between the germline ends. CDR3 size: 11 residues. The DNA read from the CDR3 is TGTGCCAGCAGTGAGTGGGCCGAG. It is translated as CASSEWAE. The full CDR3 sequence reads CASSEWAEQYF.

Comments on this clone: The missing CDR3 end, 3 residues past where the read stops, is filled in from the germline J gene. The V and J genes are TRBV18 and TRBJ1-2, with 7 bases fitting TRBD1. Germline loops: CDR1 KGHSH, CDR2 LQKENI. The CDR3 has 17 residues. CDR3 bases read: TGTGCCAGCTCACCCCTCCCTGGACAGGCGATATACAATGAC. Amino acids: CASSPLPGQAIYND. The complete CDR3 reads CASSPLPGQAIYNDYTF.

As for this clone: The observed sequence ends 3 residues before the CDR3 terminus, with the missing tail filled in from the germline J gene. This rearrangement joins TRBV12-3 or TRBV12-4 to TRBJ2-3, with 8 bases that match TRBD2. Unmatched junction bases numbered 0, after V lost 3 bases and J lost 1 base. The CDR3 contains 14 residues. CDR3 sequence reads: CASSFSGGTDTQYF. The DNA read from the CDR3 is TGTGCCAGCAGTTTTAGCGGGGGCACAGATACG.

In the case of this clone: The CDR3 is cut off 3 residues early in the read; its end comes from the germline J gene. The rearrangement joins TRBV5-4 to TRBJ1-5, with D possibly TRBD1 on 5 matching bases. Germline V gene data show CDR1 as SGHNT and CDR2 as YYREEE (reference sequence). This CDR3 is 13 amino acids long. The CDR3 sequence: CASSSEGRDPQHF. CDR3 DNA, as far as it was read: TGTGCCAGCAGCTCGGAGGGCAGGGATCCC. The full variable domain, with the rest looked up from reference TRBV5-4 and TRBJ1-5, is ETGVTQSPTHLIKTRGQQVTLRCSSQSGHNTVSWYQQALGQGPQFIFQYYREEENGRGNFPPRFSGLQFPNYSSELNVNALELDDSALYLCASSSEGRDPQHFGDGTRLSIL.